Sequencing of this TCR beta chain was carried out in a study of OX40 agonist ivuxolimab in advanced cancers. Unmatched junction bases numbered 10, after V lost 5 bases and J lost 7 bases. This CDR3 contains 14 residues. Germline CDR1 SGHAT, CDR2 FQNNGV. Repertoires were generated with immunoSEQ multiplex PCR, while TCRdb's copy carries only in-frame clones and drops some. In the table there are tens of thousands of clones, around 90% of which are singletons. V gene TRBV11-2 combines with J gene TRBJ1-2, with 7 bases that match TRBD1. Sequencing used CD4+ or CD8+ T cells sorted from blood, obtained in a trial of the OX40 agonist ivuxolimab. This sequence originates from an adult with an advanced solid tumor such as melanoma, head and neck, liver or kidney cancer. CDR3 nucleotides: TGTGCCAGCAGCCCAGGGGGACCCACCGCTGGCTACACCTTC. This gives the protein CASSPGGPTAGYTF.